Sequencing of this TCR beta chain was carried out in a study of regulatory T cells in long-lasting Graves disease. Study-wide points: Authors noted too few samples as a limitation. Patients with persistent Graves' had lower TCR diversity than newly diagnosed patients.

Noted time point: newly diagnosed GD, antithyroid drugs for less than 3 months. TCR sequences were obtained from RNA taken from PBMCs. Patient provenance is recorded as an endocrinology department in Xi'an, China. With iRepertoire HTBI primers and Arm-PCR of CDR3 regions, TCR beta libraries were built. In TCRdb, the multiplex PCR reads were re-called with MiXCR into one record per CDR3 protein. The table lists about 420,000 distinct CDR3 sequences, approximately 16% of them singletons. This CDR3 comprises 16 residues. Germline loops: CDR1 MNHNS, CDR2 SASEGT. The V and J ends lost 3 bases and 9 bases, in that order; junction bases with no gene match: 13. This clonotype was recorded at least ten times. The antigen is undetermined. These sequences were also reported in another study, on T cells in Graves' hyperthyroidism and ophthalmopathy. From that second work: When the TCR CDR3 underwent first-round RT-PCR, the HTBI primer set was used.

Sequenced material: peripheral blood mononuclear cells (PBMCs), taken at new diagnosis, from a patient treated with antithyroid drugs. The TCR comes from a woman younger than 35 with Graves disease. The rearrangement joins TRBV6-1 to TRBJ1-5; 8 nucleotides line up with TRBD1. CDR3 sequence reads: CASSDDMGTGSRPQHF. The CDR3 region has the DNA TGTGCCAGCAGTGATGATATGGGGACAGGTTCACGGCCCCAGCATTTT.